The 21 T cell receptor beta chains in this list originate from one sample, sequenced in a study of regulatory T cells in long-lasting Graves disease. Time point specified: newly diagnosed GD, antithyroid drugs for less than 3 months. With RNA extracted from PBMCs as input, the TCR library was made. Arm-PCR of CDR3 regions and iRepertoire HTBI primers were the basis on which TCR beta libraries were built. MiXCR, run by TCRdb on the multiplex PCR reads, gives a single entry per CDR3 protein. The table includes approximately 480,000 distinct CDR3 sequences, about a sixth detected once. These data also formed part of another study, on T cells in Graves' hyperthyroidism and ophthalmopathy.

The sequencing used peripheral blood mononuclear cells (PBMCs), collected at new diagnosis, from a patient treated with antithyroid drugs. The origin of the receptors is a man aged 35 to 55 with Graves disease.

This clonotype was picked up many times. The chain uses TRBV3-1 and TRBJ1-2, with 8 bases aligning to TRBD1. CDR3 length: 16 residues. V lost 0 bases to trimming and J lost 7 bases; unmatched junction nucleotides: 10. CDR1 and CDR2 (germline): LGHDT, YNNKEL (reference sequence). As DNA, the CDR3 is TGTGCCAGCAGCCAAGAAGTCGGAGGACAGGGCTTTGGCTACACCTTC. This sequence encodes CASSQEVGGQGFGYTF.

This clonotype was counted only a few times. The J gene is TRBJ2-7, the V gene TRBV27; 11 bases fit TRBD2. The germline gives CDR1 MNHEY, CDR2 SMNVEV (reference sequence). This CDR3 has 15 residues. V shed 6 bases and J 0 bases; nucleotides not matched to a gene: 4. CDR3 residues: CASRGLAVNSYEQYF. CDR3 DNA sequence: TGTGCCAGCAGGGGACTAGCGGTTAACTCCTACGAGCAGTACTTC.

There are a few counts of this clonotype. This chain links TRBV5-6 with TRBJ2-1; D is undetermined. Germline V gene lookup returns CDR1 SGHDT and CDR2 YYEEEE. The CDR3 covers 15 residues. V was trimmed by 4 bases and J by 0 bases, leaving 11 bases between them. CDR3 amino acids: CASSKTTSSYNEQFF. CDR3 coding DNA: TGTGCCAGCAGCAAAACAACGAGCTCCTACAATGAGCAGTTCTTC.

The chain links TRBV5-6 to TRBJ2-7; D is unclear. This CDR3 comprises 15 residues. The ends were cut back, 1 base at V and 1 base at J, with 12 bases in the middle. CDR1 and CDR2 from the germline V gene are SGHDT and YYEEEE. The CDR3 here is CASSLSGGPSYEQYF. CDR3 DNA sequence: TGTGCCAGCAGCTTGAGTGGTGGTCCTTCCTACGAGCAGTACTTC. Based on the CDR3 plus reference TRBV5-6 and TRBJ2-7, the full variable domain is DAGVTQSPTHLIKTRGQQVTLRCSPKSGHDTVSWYQQALGQGPQFIFQYYEEEERQRGNFPDRFSGHQFPNYSSELNVNALLLGDSALYLCASSLSGGPSYEQYFGPGTRLTVT.

Many counts were recorded for this clonotype. A read error may account for a junction end that differs from germline. The CDR3 spells CASSQGSGSHTDTQYF. CDR3 DNA sequence: TGTGCCAGCAGCCAAGGCTCCGGGTCCCACACAGATACGCAATATTTT. The chain is built from TRBV3-1 and TRBJ2-3; D is undetermined. The CDR3 is 16 amino acids. Germline assignment: CDR1 LGHDT and CDR2 YNNKEL (reference sequence).

This clonotype came up a few times. This sequence joins TRBV25-1 and TRBJ2-7; D is uncertain. The CDR3 is 13 amino acids. V dropped 3 bases and J dropped 1 base, with 7 bases sitting between them. Germline V gives CDR1 MGHDK, CDR2 SYGVNS. CDR3: CASSDQESYEQYF. CDR3 DNA sequence: TGTGCCAGCAGTGATCAGGAATCCTACGAGCAGTACTTC.

This clonotype was detected a few times. This sequence joins TRBV18 and TRBJ1-5; D not resolved. The V and J ends lost 3 bases and 0 bases respectively, with 12 bases between them. Germline CDR1 is KGHSH and CDR2 is LQKENI. The length of the CDR3 is 16 residues. In DNA form, the CDR3 reads TGTGCCAGCTCACCTGGGAGCCTGTATAGCAATCAGCCCCAGCATTTT. It specifies CASSPGSLYSNQPQHF.

A few counts support this clonotype. The junction departs from germline at one end; a sequencing error may be responsible. The V gene is TRBV12-3 or TRBV12-4, the J gene TRBJ2-2, with D perhaps TRBD2 (5 bases). The CDR3 is made up of 13 amino acids. CDR3 coding DNA: TGTGCCAGCAGTCCCCGGACGGATGGGGAGCTGTCTTTT. This sequence encodes CASSPRTDGELSF.

This clonotype was counted at least ten times. The chain links TRBV7-9 to TRBJ2-7, with 7 bases that match TRBD1. The CDR3 consists of 15 residues. CDR1 is SEHNR, CDR2 FQNEAQ, per germline (reference sequence). V trimming: 5 bases; J trimming: 3 bases; junction bases outside the gene matches: 10. The CDR3, as DNA: TGTGCCAGCAGCCACGGACAGGCGATAAACTACGAGCAGTACTTC. Translation gives CASSHGQAINYEQYF.

The sample holds a few counts of this clonotype. The chain combines TRBV29-1 with TRBJ2-1; TRBD2 matches at 9 bases. Germline V gene lookup returns CDR1 SQVTM and CDR2 ANQGSEA. The CDR3 totals 18 residues. Trimming took 0 bases from V and 4 from J; bases not matched to a gene: 13. CDR3 region: CSVEDLGKGLASYNEQFF. CDR3 DNA: TGCAGCGTTGAAGATCTGGGCAAGGGACTAGCTAGTTACAATGAGCAGTTCTTC.

This clonotype was observed a few times. The germline gene is not matched at one end of the junction; a read error may be the cause. The chain uses TRBV7-9 and TRBJ2-3; a weak D match, TRBD1 (6 bases). The germline V gene encodes CDR1 SEHNR and CDR2 FQNEAQ (reference sequence). This CDR3 region has 15 residues. CDR3 bases: TGTGCCAGCAGCCCGTCACAGGGCCGCTCTTCATCCGAGTACTTC. It translates to CASSPSQGRSSSEYF.

In its sample, this clonotype was seen a few times. This chain links TRBV2 with TRBJ1-2; D unclear. V lost 3 bases, J lost 3 bases, and 11 bases lay in between. Per germline, CDR1 SNHLY and CDR2 FYNNEI. The length of the CDR3 is 14 residues. CDR3: CASSDQRVDYGYTF. CDR3 nucleotides: TGTGCCAGCAGTGATCAAAGGGTGGACTATGGCTACACCTTC.

This clonotype has at least ten counts. The chain joins TRBV9 to TRBJ2-5; D ambiguous. This CDR3 is built from 13 residues. The V gene lost 2 bases and the J gene lost 2 bases, with 7 bases spanning the gap. CDR1 SGDLS and CDR2 YYNGEE come from the germline V gene. As DNA, the CDR3 is TGTGCCAGCAGCGTTGGGGATCAAGAGACCCAGTACTTC. It encodes CASSVGDQETQYF.

A few counts support this clonotype. CDR3 loop: CSVGQGARDTQYF. CDR3 DNA: TGCAGCGTAGGACAGGGGGCTCGAGATACGCAGTATTTT. The gene calls are TRBV29-1 and TRBJ2-3; 11 bases match TRBD1. The CDR3 length is 13 residues. CDR1 is SQVTM and CDR2 is ANQGSEA in the germline V gene. Trimming at V came to 6 bases and at J to 5 bases, leaving 4 bases not matched to a gene.

This clonotype has at least ten counts. The chain carries TRBV12-3 or TRBV12-4 and TRBJ1-6; D possibly corresponds to TRBD1 (5 bases). The CDR3 length is 17 residues. V was shortened by 5 bases and J by 11 bases, with 25 bases between the two germline ends. The DNA for the CDR3 is TGTGCCAGCAGTACCTCTGGCGGGTCAGGGATATCGGCACCCCTCCACTTT. This gives the protein CASSTSGGSGISAPLHF.

This clonotype came up many times. The chain is built from TRBV19 and TRBJ2-2; no reliable D call. There are 15 residues in the CDR3. Germline values: CDR1 LNHDA, CDR2 SQIVND (reference sequence). The V and J ends lost 3 bases and 4 bases respectively, with 12 bases between them. In nucleotides, the CDR3 is TGTGCCAGTAGTATGATCGGACCTACCACCGGGGAGCTGTTTTTT. Translated, it gives CASSMIGPTTGELFF.

This clonotype has a handful of counts. This sequence joins TRBV19 and TRBJ2-5; D is uncertain. The CDR3 extends over 15 amino acids. The germline gives CDR1 LNHDA, CDR2 SQIVND (reference sequence). The V end was cut by 3 bases, the J end by 1 base, with 12 bases between. CDR3 sequence (DNA): TGTGCCAGTAGTATCGCTGGACGGACCCAAGAGACCCAGTACTTC. It is translated as CASSIAGRTQETQYF. The variable domain in full, completed from reference TRBV19 and TRBJ2-5, reads DGGITQSPKYLFRKEGQNVTLSCEQNLNHDAMYWYRQDPGQGLRLIYYSQIVNDFQKGDIAEGYSVSREKKESFPLTVTSAQKNPTAFYLCASSIAGRTQETQYFGPGTRLLVL.

With respect to this clonotype: A much larger clone differs from this one at a single base, so this may be a read error. This rearrangement joins TRBV3-1 to TRBJ1-2; D gene ambiguous. Germline V lookup: CDR1 LGHDT, CDR2 YNNKEL (reference sequence). The CDR3 runs 13 residues. The CDR3: CASSQVVDGGCTF. The CDR3 coding sequence is TGTGCCAGCAGCCAAGTGGTGGATGGTGGCTGCACCTTC.

This clonotype was detected many times. The V call is TRBV7-8, the J call TRBJ2-5, with TRBD1 as a possible D gene (5 bases). Germline CDR1 reads SGHVS; CDR2 reads FQNEAQ. Trimming took 1 base from V and 2 from J, leaving 17 bases between them. CDR3 length: 17 residues. Written as DNA, the CDR3 is TGTGCCAGCAGCTTAGGGCGGCTTATAGGGGTACAAGAGACCCAGTACTTC. Residues: CASSLGRLIGVQETQYF.

This clonotype was seen many times. This sequence joins TRBV2 and TRBJ1-4, with 9 positions matching TRBD1. The length of the CDR3 is 13 residues. The junction had 10 bases not matched to a gene; V was cut back by 6 bases and J by 14 bases. In germline, CDR1 is SNHLY, CDR2 FYNNEI. DNA for the CDR3: TGTGCCAGCAGATACCGGGACAGGGCGTTTCTGTTTTTT. Translated: CASRYRDRAFLFF.

The chain combines TRBV30 with TRBJ2-7; 10 nucleotides match TRBD1. Germline V gene lookup returns CDR1 GTSNPN and CDR2 SVGIG (reference sequence). The CDR3 is 13 amino acids. Trimming took 2 bases from V and 6 from J; bases not matched to a gene: 4. CDR3 sequence (DNA): TGTGCCTGGAGTCCCCGGACAGGGGGCGAGCAGTACTTC. Protein sequence: CAWSPRTGGEQYF.